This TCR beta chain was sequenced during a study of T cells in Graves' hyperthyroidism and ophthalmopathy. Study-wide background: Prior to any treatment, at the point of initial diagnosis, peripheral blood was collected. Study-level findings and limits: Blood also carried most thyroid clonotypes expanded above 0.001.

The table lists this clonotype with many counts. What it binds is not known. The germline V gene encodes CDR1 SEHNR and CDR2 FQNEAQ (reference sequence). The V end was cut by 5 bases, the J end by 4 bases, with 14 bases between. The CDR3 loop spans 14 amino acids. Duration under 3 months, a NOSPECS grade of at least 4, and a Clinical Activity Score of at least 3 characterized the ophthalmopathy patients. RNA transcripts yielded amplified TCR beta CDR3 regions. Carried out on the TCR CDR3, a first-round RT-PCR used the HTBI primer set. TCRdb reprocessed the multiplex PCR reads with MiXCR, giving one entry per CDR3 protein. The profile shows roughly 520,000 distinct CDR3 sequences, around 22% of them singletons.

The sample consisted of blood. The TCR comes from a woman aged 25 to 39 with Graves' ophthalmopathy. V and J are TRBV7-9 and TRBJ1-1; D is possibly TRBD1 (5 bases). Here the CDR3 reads CASSGNGGGTEAFF. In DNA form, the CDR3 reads TGTGCCAGCAGCGGCAATGGGGGTGGCACTGAAGCTTTCTTT.